This TCR beta chain stems from a study of T cell clonality in common variable immunodeficiency. Clones were sequenced by immunoSEQ multiplex PCR, and TCRdb holds only the in-frame ones, with some missing. The sample includes 25,000 to 30,000 clones, none of them occurring once. Overall study results and limits: Fewer deletions and N-nucleotide insertions were reportedly seen in common variable immunodeficiency TCR beta sequences. The cause of increased CVID clonality remains unclear without subpopulation sequencing.

This clone was seen repeatedly, ten times or more. Its target is unknown. Read coverage stops 3 residues before the CDR3 terminus; the germline J gene supplies the remainder. Of CVID subjects, about 14 were female and 29 male, mean age roughly 40. The ends were cut back, 1 base at V and 3 bases at J, with 7 bases in the middle. The CDR3 spans 14 residues. Per the germline V gene, CDR1 is SGHNT and CDR2 is YYREEE (reference sequence). V and J are TRBV5-4 and TRBJ1-4, with TRBD1 as a possible D gene (6 bases). This TCR was sampled from a human donor with common variable immunodeficiency. The source material was peripheral blood mononuclear cells. This CDR3 reads CASSLQGSNEKLFF. The sequenced part of the CDR3 DNA is TGTGCCAGCAGCTTGCAGGGGTCTAATGAAAAA.